This T cell receptor (beta chain) was profiled in a study of cytomegalovirus exposure and HLA in healthy donors. Points from the study as a whole: An observed cluster of highly shared sequence variants was recorded as a likely sequencing artifact. For most TCR beta V segments, an earlier analysis put the productive rate at about 90% or about 30% of the time.

A note on this clone: Its target is unknown.

The germline V gene encodes CDR1 SGHKS and CDR2 YYEKEE (reference sequence). Trimming at V came to 0 bases and at J to 1 base, leaving 4 bases not matched to a gene. The CDR3 contains 16 residues. A multiplex PCR was run with 60 Vbeta primers and 13 Jbeta primers. Profiled with immunoSEQ multiplex PCR; TCRdb holds only in-frame clones, not every one. The repertoire holds roughly 100,000 clones, with over 70% as singletons. V and J are TRBV5-5 and TRBJ1-2; 9 nucleotides match TRBD1. The TCR comes from a female donor in good health and CMV-seronegative. Sequenced input: PBMCs. CDR3 region: CASSLGTGVRNYGYTF. The DNA for the CDR3 is TGTGCCAGCAGCTTGGGGACAGGGGTTCGTAACTATGGCTACACCTTC.